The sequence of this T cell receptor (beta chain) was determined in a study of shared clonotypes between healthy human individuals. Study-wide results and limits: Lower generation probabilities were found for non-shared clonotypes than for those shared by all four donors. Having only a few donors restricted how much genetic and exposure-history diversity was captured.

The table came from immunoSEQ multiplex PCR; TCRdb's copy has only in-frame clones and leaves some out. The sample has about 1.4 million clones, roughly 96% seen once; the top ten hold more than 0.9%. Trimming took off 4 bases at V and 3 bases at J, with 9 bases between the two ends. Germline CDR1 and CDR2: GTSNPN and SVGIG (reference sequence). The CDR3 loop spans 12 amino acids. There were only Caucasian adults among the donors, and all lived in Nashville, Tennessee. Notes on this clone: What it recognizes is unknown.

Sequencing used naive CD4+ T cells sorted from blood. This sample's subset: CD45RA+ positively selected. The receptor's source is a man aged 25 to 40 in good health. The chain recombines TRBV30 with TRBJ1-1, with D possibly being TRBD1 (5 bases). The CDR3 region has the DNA TGTGCCTGGAAGCGGGGGGACACTGAAGCTTTCTTT. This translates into CAWKRGDTEAFF.